Listed here are 21 T cell receptor beta chains from one sample, sequenced in a study of STAT3 mutations in large granular lymphocyte leukemia. Only in-frame clones appear in the TCRdb table, and some are missing; sequencing was by immunoSEQ multiplex PCR. The sample comprises over 10,000 clones, 60% to 85% of which are singletons, and 40% to 55% rests with the top ten. For these TCRs, the target antigens are not known. Whole-study results and caveats: Every T-LGLL patient had at least one immunodominant TCRbeta clonotype.

The sequenced material came from peripheral blood mononuclear cells. The receptors were gathered from a man in his fifties or sixties with T-cell large granular lymphocyte leukemia. Some clones in this sample may be carry-over from other donors' samples.

As regards this clone: At one boundary the junction diverges from the germline segment, which might be a read error. Here the CDR3 DNA reads TGTGCCTGGAGTAGTGAGGTCCCCAAGGGGGTTGATTTT. Residues: CAWSSEVPKGVDF. The chain combines TRBV30 with TRBJ1-3; D possibly corresponds to TRBD1 (6 bases). This CDR3 is built from 13 residues. Per germline, CDR1 GTSNPN and CDR2 SVGIG (reference sequence).

This clone was seen a handful of times. The chain couples TRBV19 to TRBJ1-5, with D unclear. The CDR3 runs 14 residues. Germline V gene data show CDR1 as LNHDA and CDR2 as SQIVND (reference sequence). Trimming pared 5 bases from V and 7 bases from J, leaving 15 bases between. The CDR3: CASSVRTELQPQHF. In nucleotides, the CDR3 is TGTGCCAGTAGTGTCCGGACGGAGTTGCAGCCCCAGCATTTT.

The gene calls are TRBV18 and TRBJ2-5; D may be TRBD2 (5 bases). Germline CDR1 is KGHSH and CDR2 is LQKENI. V dropped 0 bases and J dropped 6 bases, with 8 bases sitting between them. The CDR3 has 13 amino acids. In DNA form, the CDR3 reads TGTGCCAGCTCACCACCGGGAGCAAAGACCCAGTACTTC. This codes for CASSPPGAKTQYF.

This chain connects TRBV4-1 to TRBJ2-5; TRBD2 matches 16 bases. The germline V gene has CDR1 MGHRA and CDR2 YSYEKL. Germline trimming cut 1 base from V and 1 base from J; bases unmatched to any gene: 9. The CDR3 has 20 residues. CDR3 DNA sequence: TGCGCCAGCAGCCAAGTCCCCGGGACTAGCGGGAGGGCAGGCCAAGAGACCCAGTACTTC. This codes for CASSQVPGTSGRAGQETQYF.

The rearrangement joins TRBV27 to TRBJ1-5, with 8 bases lining up with TRBD1. Trimming cost V 3 bases and J 7 bases; bases outside gene matches: 8. Germline V gives CDR1 MNHEY, CDR2 SMNVEV (reference sequence). The CDR3 is 15 residues long. This chain's CDR3 is CASSFGRGLEQPQHF. In DNA form, the CDR3 reads TGTGCCAGCAGTTTCGGCAGGGGGCTAGAGCAGCCCCAGCATTTT.

The V call is TRBV5-1, the J call TRBJ2-5, with D possibly being TRBD2 (5 bases). The CDR3 has 15 amino acids. Trimming stripped 0 bases from V and 1 base from J, with 10 bases between. CDR1 SGHRS and CDR2 YFSETQ come from the germline V gene. CDR3 sequence: CASSLGLAAQETQYF. The CDR3 DNA follows: TGCGCCAGCAGCTTGGGGCTAGCAGCCCAAGAGACCCAGTACTTC.

V gene TRBV7-9 combines with J gene TRBJ1-4, with 8 bases aligning to TRBD1. The germline V gene has CDR1 SEHNR and CDR2 FQNEAQ (reference sequence). This CDR3 has 15 amino acids. The V gene end was trimmed by 4 bases and the J gene end by 4 bases; junction bases not matched to a gene: 5. CDR3 coding DNA: TGTGCCAGCAGCTCCCGGGACAGGATTAATGAAAAACTGTTTTTT. This sequence encodes CASSSRDRINEKLFF. Complete variable domain (other parts from reference TRBV7-9 and TRBJ1-4): DTGVSQNPRHKITKRGQNVTFRCDPISEHNRLYWYRQTLGQGPEFLTYFQNEAQLEKSRLLSDRFSAERPKGSFSTLEIQRTEQGDSAMYLCASSSRDRINEKLFFGSGTQLSVL.

This chain joins TRBV5-6 and TRBJ2-3; no firm D call. This CDR3 region has 12 residues. Germline V gene sequence: CDR1 SGHDT, CDR2 YYEEEE. V was trimmed by 3 bases and J by 1 base, leaving 3 bases between them. The CDR3 reads CASSWGTDTQYF. The CDR3 nucleotides read TGTGCCAGCAGCTGGGGCACAGATACGCAGTATTTT.

The V call is TRBV29-1, the J call TRBJ2-2; 7 bases align to TRBD2. With V trimmed by 4 bases and J by 0 bases, 2 bases remained unmatched. CDR1 is SQVTM, CDR2 ANQGSEA, per germline. CDR3 length equals 14 residues. CDR3 sequence: CSVVGGTNTGELFF. CDR3 DNA: TGCAGCGTTGTCGGGGGGACGAACACCGGGGAGCTGTTTTTT.

The chain carries TRBV10-2 and TRBJ2-5, with TRBD2 matching 11 bases. Germline-derived CDR1 and CDR2 are WSHSY and SAAADI. The V segment lost 5 bases and the J segment 7 bases; nucleotides outside the gene matches: 6. The CDR3 has 14 amino acids. The CDR3 nucleotides are TGCGCCAGCAGTCCGGGACTAGCGGTCGTGACCCAGTACTTC. This sequence encodes CASSPGLAVVTQYF.

The chain is built from TRBV11-3 and TRBJ1-2, with D possibly being TRBD1 (5 bases). Germline CDR1 is SGHNT and CDR2 is YENEEA. V lost 5 bases, J lost 8 bases, and 15 bases lay in between. The CDR3 runs to 13 residues. The CDR3 is CASSLGSGVGYTF. As DNA, the CDR3 is TGTGCCAGCAGCCTAGGCTCGGGGGTAGGCTACACCTTC.

This clone was observed a few times. The gene calls are TRBV6-6 and TRBJ2-5, with D tentatively TRBD2 (5 bases). The CDR3 extends over 11 amino acids. Germline assignment: CDR1 MNHNY and CDR2 SVGAGI (reference sequence). V was cut by 5 bases and J by 5 bases, with 6 bases left in between. Here the CDR3 reads CASSQRETQYF. In nucleotides, the CDR3 is TGTGCCAGCAGTCAGCGGGAGACCCAGTACTTC.

This sequence joins TRBV28 and TRBJ1-4; D gene uncertain. From germline, CDR1 is MDHEN and CDR2 SYDVKM. V lost 3 bases, J lost 8 bases, and 22 bases lay in between. CDR3 size: 17 residues. CDR3: CASSLVSRQEDREKLFF. CDR3 sequence (DNA): TGTGCCAGCAGTTTGGTATCTAGGCAGGAAGATCGGGAAAAACTGTTTTTT.

The V and J genes are TRBV29-1 and TRBJ1-2, with no clear D. The CDR3 loop spans 12 amino acids. Germline V gene sequence: CDR1 SQVTM, CDR2 ANQGSEA. The V end was cut by 5 bases, the J end by 1 base, with 8 bases between. The CDR3: CSVFVVNYGYTF. The CDR3 DNA is TGCAGCGTTTTTGTGGTTAACTATGGCTACACCTTC.

Note on this clone: A read error may account for a junction end that differs from germline. The V gene is TRBV28, the J gene TRBJ1-1; D gene unclear. Germline loops: CDR1 MDHEN, CDR2 SYDVKM. The CDR3 is 14 residues long. The CDR3 coding sequence is TGTGCCAGCAGAACACCGTATTTGGTCTTTGAATCTTTCTTT. This gives the protein CASRTPYLVFESFF. Together with reference TRBV28 and TRBJ1-1, the CDR3 gives the full variable domain: DVKVTQSSRYLVKRTGEKVFLECVQDMDHENMFWYRQDPGLGLRLIYFSYDVKMKEKGDIPEGYSVSREKKERFSLILESASTNQTSMYLCASRTPYLVFESFFGQGTRLTVV.

This clone was seen more than once but under ten times. The J gene is TRBJ1-4, the V gene TRBV4-1, with a possible D match to TRBD1 (6 bases). Germline V gene lookup returns CDR1 MGHRA and CDR2 YSYEKL. There are 15 residues in the CDR3. Trimming took 0 bases from V and 8 from J, leaving 13 bases between them. The CDR3 reads CASSQDGDKAEKLFF. Written as DNA, the CDR3 is TGCGCCAGCAGCCAAGATGGGGACAAAGCCGAAAAACTGTTTTTT.

The V gene is TRBV27, the J gene TRBJ2-1, with D perhaps being TRBD1 or TRBD2 (5 bases each). The V and J ends lost 8 bases and 0 bases respectively, with 17 bases between them. Germline V gene lookup returns CDR1 MNHEY and CDR2 SMNVEV (reference sequence). The CDR3 has 16 residues. CDR3 sequence: CASQLFVGASYNEQFF. CDR3 sequence (DNA): TGTGCCAGCCAACTCTTCGTCGGGGCCTCCTACAATGAGCAGTTCTTC.

The rearrangement joins TRBV6-6 to TRBJ1-4; TRBD1 aligns across 10 bases. The V segment lost 6 bases and the J segment 5 bases; nucleotides outside the gene matches: 6. The CDR3 runs to 15 residues. The germline gives CDR1 MNHNY, CDR2 SVGAGI (reference sequence). The CDR3: CASRGTGEENEKLFF. CDR3 coding DNA: TGTGCCAGCAGGGGGACAGGGGAGGAAAATGAAAAACTGTTTTTT.

The V call is TRBV6-1, the J call TRBJ1-2, with 7 bases identical to TRBD1. V trimming: 8 bases; J trimming: 4 bases; junction bases outside the gene matches: 7. This CDR3 region has 13 residues. CDR1 is MNHNS and CDR2 is SASEGT in the germline V gene. The CDR3 loop reads CASEDRVGYGYTF. The CDR3 DNA is TGTGCCAGCGAAGACAGGGTGGGCTATGGCTACACCTTC.

This chain links TRBV18 with TRBJ1-1; 8 bases fit TRBD1. This CDR3 contains 16 residues. Looked up from germline, CDR1 is KGHSH and CDR2 is LQKENI. The V gene end was trimmed by 3 bases and the J gene end by 2 bases; junction bases not matched to a gene: 8. The CDR3 nucleotides are TGTGCCAGCTCACCGATGACAGGGGTCACCAACACTGAAGCTTTCTTT. Translation gives CASSPMTGVTNTEAFF.

The rearrangement uses TRBV29-1 and TRBJ2-1; D is unresolved. CDR3 length equals 14 residues. The germline V gene has CDR1 SQVTM and CDR2 ANQGSEA. With 6 bases removed from V and 5 bases from J, the gap between germline ends came to 17 bases. Written as DNA, the CDR3 is TGCAGCGTCGGAAGGCTAGTGAGCGACAATGAGCAGTTCTTC. Encoded protein: CSVGRLVSDNEQFF.